This is a list of T cell receptor beta chains from one sample in a study of technical replicates of blood from a few donors. Sequencing was performed with immunoSEQ multiplex PCR; in TCRdb, only in-frame clones are kept and a portion is missing. The sample shows some 54,000 clones, 80% to 95% of them seen only once. Sequences were obtained from PBMCs. The receptor source for this set is a human donor in good health. Some clones in this sample may be carry-over from other donors' samples. Each CDR3 is given with its conserved first and last residue. The D gene is left open where the match is weak. Rows may omit the clone size; those that give it use once, few, many or a size class.

TRBV5-1	TRBJ2-5	TRBD2	NA	TGCGCCAGCAGCTTGGCCGGCGGGAGTGGAGAGACCCAGTACTTC	CASSLAGGSGETQYF
TRBV11-1	TRBJ1-2	TRBD1	once	TGTGCCAGCAGCCTGGGACAGGGCTATGGCTACACCTTC	CASSLGQGYGYTF
TRBV5-5	TRBJ1-5	NA	once	TGTGCCAGCAGCACGGTACAGTCCCAGCCCCAGCATTTT	CASSTVQSQPQHF
TRBV9	TRBJ2-5	TRBD2	NA	TGTGCCAGCAGCGCCCACAGCGGGATGCAAGAGACCCAGTACTTC	CASSAHSGMQETQYF
TRBV9	TRBJ2-3	NA	NA	TGTGCCAGCAGCGTAGTGGTAAGTAGTTCAGATACGCAGTATTTT	CASSVVVSSSDTQYF
TRBV6-4	TRBJ1-1	NA	few	TGTGCCAGCAGTGACTCACCGGACAGAAACACTGAAGCTTTCTTT	CASSDSPDRNTEAFF
TRBV13	TRBJ1-2	TRBD1	NA	TGTGCCAGCAGCCCGCCTACAGGGGGCTATGGCTACACCTTC	CASSPPTGGYGYTF
TRBV5-1	TRBJ2-7	NA	few	TGCGCCAGCAGCAGCCGGGAGTCCTCCTACGAGCAGTACTTC	CASSSRESSYEQYF
TRBV5-4	TRBJ2-3	NA	NA	TGTGCCAGCAGCTTGGGTGGGCGCAGGGCAGATACGCAGTATTTT	CASSLGGRRADTQYF
TRBV7-2	TRBJ2-5	TRBD2	NA	TGTGCCAGCAGCCCGGAAGGCGGGACTAGAGAGACCCAGTACTTC	CASSPEGGTRETQYF
TRBV6-1	TRBJ1-2	NA	NA	TGTGCCAGCAGTGATTTCGCTACAGGATCTTGGGGCTACACCTTC	CASSDFATGSWGYTF
TRBV9	TRBJ2-3	TRBD1	NA	TGTGCCAGCAGCGCCGGACAGGGGGCCTTCACAGATACGCAGTATTTT	CASSAGQGAFTDTQYF
TRBV9	TRBJ2-1	TRBD2	NA	TGTGCCAGCAGCGTAGCGACTAGCGGCATCAAGCAGTTCTTC	CASSVATSGIKQFF
TRBV19	TRBJ1-1	TRBD1	NA	TGTGCCAGTAGTTTGACAGGGCCGAACACTGAAGCTTTCTTT	CASSLTGPNTEAFF
TRBV5-1	TRBJ2-5	TRBD2	NA	TGCGCCAGCAGCCCTATCGGGACTAGCGTAGGGGAGACCCAGTACTTC	CASSPIGTSVGETQYF
TRBV7-9	TRBJ2-7	TRBD2	NA	TGTGCCAGCAGCTTAGCGAGCGGGGGAACCTACGAGCAGTACTTC	CASSLASGGTYEQYF
TRBV6-6	TRBJ2-7	NA	NA	TGTGCCAGCAGTGAGGACACCGAGCAGTACTTC	CASSEDTEQYF
TRBV6-5	TRBJ2-6	NA	NA	TGTGCCAGCAGTTACGCCAGGAACTCTGGGGCCAACGTCCTGACTTTC	CASSYARNSGANVLTF
TRBV9	TRBJ1-2	NA	NA	TGTGCCAGCAGCGTAGAGGTGGCGGCTTATGGCTACACCTTC	CASSVEVAAYGYTF
TRBV18	TRBJ1-5	TRBD1	few	TGTGCCAGCTCATGGACAGGGGGGGATCAGCCCCAGCATTTT	CASSWTGGDQPQHF
TRBV9	TRBJ2-1	TRBD2	NA	TGTGCCAGCAGCGAGGGACTAGCCAATGAGCAGTTCTTC	CASSEGLANEQFF
TRBV29-1	TRBJ1-2	TRBD1	NA	TGCAGCGTCGTAGGGGACAGGGGGCAGTGGAGCTATGGCTACACCTTC	CSVVGDRGQWSYGYTF
TRBV4-3	TRBJ1-1	NA	NA	TGCGCCAGCAGCCGGGGGGGTCGGGCTGAAGCTTTCTTT	CASSRGGRAEAFF
TRBV4-2	TRBJ1-5	NA	NA	TGTGCCAGCATCTGGGGGCTCCAGCATTTT	CASIWGLQHF
TRBV11-1	TRBJ2-3	NA	NA	TGTGCCAGCAGCTTAATGCCGGGGATGGGCACAGATACGCAGTATTTT	CASSLMPGMGTDTQYF
TRBV5-6	TRBJ2-7	TRBD1	NA	TGTGCCAGCAGCACAGACAGGGGAATCTACGAGCAGTACTTC	CASSTDRGIYEQYF
TRBV15	TRBJ1-2	TRBD1	NA	TGTGCCACCAGCAGGCAAGACAGGGGGTTCAACACCTTC	CATSRQDRGFNTF
TRBV2	TRBJ2-6	NA	NA	TGTGCCAGCAGTCGGGAGTCCTCTGGGGCCAACGTCCTGACTTTC	CASSRESSGANVLTF
TRBV5-1	TRBJ2-5	TRBD2	NA	TGCGCCAGCAGCTTTAGCGGGAGGGCCGGTGAGACCCAGTACTTC	CASSFSGRAGETQYF
TRBV5-1	TRBJ2-1	NA	NA	TGCGCCAGCAGCTTGGCCGATAGGCAGGGAAAGTTCTTC	CASSLADRQGKFF
TRBV27	TRBJ2-7	NA	NA	TGTGCCAGCAGTTTAGGGGCCTGGTACGAGCAGTACTTC	CASSLGAWYEQYF
TRBV5-1	TRBJ1-1	NA	once	TGCGCCAGCAGCTTGTCGGGGGGAAACACTGAAGCTTTCTTT	CASSLSGGNTEAFF
TRBV5-4	TRBJ2-1	NA	NA	TGTGCCAGCAGCTGGGGACTGATCTCCTACAATGAGCAGTTCTTC	CASSWGLISYNEQFF
TRBV6-5	TRBJ2-2	TRBD1	NA	TGTGCCAGCAGTTTCGGGGACAGGGGGCGGGGGGAGCTGTTTTTT	CASSFGDRGRGELFF
TRBV6-5	TRBJ2-5	TRBD2	NA	TGTGCCAGCAGCCCCATTGGGACTACCTCGTTGACCCAGTACTTC	CASSPIGTTSLTQYF
TRBV5-1	TRBJ2-7	NA	once	TGCGCCAGCAGCTTGGCGTCAGGGGGGCCGTTATCCTACGAGCAGTACTTC	CASSLASGGPLSYEQYF
TRBV7-2	TRBJ1-2	NA	once	TGTGCCAGCAGCCTCGGGGGAGGTGCAGGGAACTATGGCTACACCTTC	CASSLGGGAGNYGYTF
TRBV5-1	TRBJ2-7	TRBD1	NA	TGCGCCAGCAGTCCTCTCCGGGACAGGGGGAACTACGAGCAGTACTTC	CASSPLRDRGNYEQYF
TRBV15	TRBJ1-1	NA	NA	TGTGCCACCAGCAGAGTTAGGGGCTTAGACACTGAAGCTTTCTTT	CATSRVRGLDTEAFF
TRBV6-5	TRBJ2-2	NA	NA	TGTGCCAGCAGAGTGGGGCGAGTAGGGACCGGGGAGCTGTTTTTT	CASRVGRVGTGELFF
TRBV4-3	TRBJ1-1	NA	NA	TGCGCCAGCAGCCAAGATAAGAACACTGAAGCTTTCTTT	CASSQDKNTEAFF